This T cell receptor (beta chain) was captured by sequencing in a study of T cell repertoires in ileal Crohn's disease. About the study: From the surgical specimen's inflamed ileum, biopsies were taken as M0.

Generated by immunoSEQ multiplex PCR, the TCRdb table keeps only in-frame clones and is missing some. This sample has 13,000 to 15,000 clones, with more than 60% found just once. Note on this clone: Antigen specificity is unknown.

Time point in this sample: inflamed ileum from the surgical specimen. Adults with ileal or ileocolonic Crohn's disease and an indication for resection were eligible. Whole-study results and caveats: High-frequency clones were more common in sorted CD8 than CD4 cells. Every patient over 26.8% clonality showed endoscopic recurrence.

Looked up from germline, CDR1 is WNHNN and CDR2 is SYGVQD (reference sequence). The CDR3 length is 13 residues. The V gene lost 6 bases and the J gene lost 1 base, with 9 bases spanning the gap. This clonotype originated in an adult with Crohn's disease. Material: ileal tissue. The chain employs TRBV10-1 and TRBJ1-1, with D unclear. CDR3 coding DNA: TGCGCCAGCAGGCCAACAGAGAACACTGAAGCTTTCTTT. This codes for CASRPTENTEAFF.